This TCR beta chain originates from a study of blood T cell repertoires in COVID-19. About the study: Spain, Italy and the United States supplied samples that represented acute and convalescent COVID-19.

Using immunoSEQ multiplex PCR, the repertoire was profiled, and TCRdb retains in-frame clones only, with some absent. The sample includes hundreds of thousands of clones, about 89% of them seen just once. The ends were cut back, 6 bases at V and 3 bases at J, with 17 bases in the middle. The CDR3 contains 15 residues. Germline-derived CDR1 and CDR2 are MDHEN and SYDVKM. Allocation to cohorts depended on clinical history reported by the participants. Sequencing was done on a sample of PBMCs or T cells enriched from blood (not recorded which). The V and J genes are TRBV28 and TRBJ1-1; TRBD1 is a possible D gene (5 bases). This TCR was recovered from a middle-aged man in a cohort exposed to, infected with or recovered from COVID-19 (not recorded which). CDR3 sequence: CASSPWGDGDTEAFF. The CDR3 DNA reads TGTGCCAGCAGCCCTTGGGGGGATGGAGACACTGAAGCTTTCTTT.